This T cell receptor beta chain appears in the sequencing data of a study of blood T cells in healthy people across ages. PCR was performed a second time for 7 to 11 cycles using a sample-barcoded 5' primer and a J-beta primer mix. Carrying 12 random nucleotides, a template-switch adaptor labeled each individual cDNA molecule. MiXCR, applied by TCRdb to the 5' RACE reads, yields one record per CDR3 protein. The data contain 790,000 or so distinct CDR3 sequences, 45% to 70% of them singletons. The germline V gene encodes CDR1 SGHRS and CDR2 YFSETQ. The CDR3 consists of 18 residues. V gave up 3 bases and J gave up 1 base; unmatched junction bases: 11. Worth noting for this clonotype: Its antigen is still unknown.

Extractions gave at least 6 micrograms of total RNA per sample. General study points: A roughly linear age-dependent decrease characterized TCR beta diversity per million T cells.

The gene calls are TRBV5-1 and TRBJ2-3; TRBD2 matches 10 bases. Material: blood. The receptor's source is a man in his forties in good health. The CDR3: CASSSGGASGGRTDTQYF. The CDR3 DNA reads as TGCGCCAGCAGCTCGGGAGGCGCTAGCGGGGGCCGCACAGATACGCAGTATTTT.